This is a list of T cell receptor beta chains from one sample in a study of blood T cell repertoires in COVID-19. The table came from immunoSEQ multiplex PCR; TCRdb's copy has only in-frame clones and leaves some out. The sample holds some 150,000 clones, approximately 89% seen once. Sequenced material: peripheral blood. Every receptor here comes from a human donor in a cohort sampled during active COVID-19. Each CDR3 is given with its conserved first and last residue. The order of the fields is V gene, CDR3 protein.

V: TRBV7-2; CDR3: CASSLQNSNQPQHF
V: TRBV7-8; CDR3: CASSALGETQYF
V: TRBV9; CDR3: CASSVRDREGPTEAFF
V: TRBV6-2/TRBV6-3; CDR3: CASSYRIGQGAGETQYF
V: TRBV10-3; CDR3: CAISEIAGGGTDTQYF
V: TRBV11-2; CDR3: CASSLDAGTGTYGYTF
V: TRBV5-1; CDR3: CASSEGQAHSDTQYF
V: TRBV2; CDR3: CASTQFGQGAEKLFF
V: TRBV6-5; CDR3: CASRAPGREAEQFF
V: TRBV7-3; CDR3: CASSLNPLAGVGNEQFF
V: TRBV19; CDR3: CASSPGSSYNSPLHF
V: TRBV5-1; CDR3: CASSSVGTGGSQYF
V: TRBV10-2; CDR3: CASSVLPSSDYGYTF
V: TRBV29-1; CDR3: CSANQGSPNTGELFF
V: TRBV3-1/TRBV3-2; CDR3: CASSRLGSTYEQYF
V: TRBV29-1; CDR3: CSVSSGGGNEQFF
V: TRBV4-2; CDR3: CASSARPDEQYF
V: TRBV29-1; CDR3: CSSETGGDGTEAFF
V: TRBV3-1/TRBV3-2; CDR3: CASSQGPGYYGYTF
V: TRBV7-2; CDR3: CASSLRSGVRNEQFF
V: TRBV15; CDR3: CATSRDRGPNYGYTF
V: TRBV9; CDR3: CASSARTATNEKLFF
V: TRBV5-1; CDR3: CASSLDDRGDSPLHF
V: TRBV6-2/TRBV6-3; CDR3: CASSDGTGVGHGYTF
V: TRBV27; CDR3: CASRQTGGNEQFF
V: TRBV6-5; CDR3: CASSYHRNTEAFF
V: TRBV10-2; CDR3: CASRELAKNIQYF
V: TRBV19; CDR3: CASSMYGQAEETQYF
V: TRBV11-2; CDR3: CASSLGVGGTAYEQYF
V: TRBV4-1; CDR3: CASSLRLAGGRSEQFF
V: TRBV6-5; CDR3: CASGVYRGTEAFF
V: TRBV6-5; CDR3: CASSYSGGNSYGYTF
V: TRBV4-2; CDR3: CASSHSVSLDEQYF
V: TRBV19; CDR3: CGSGGGYNEQFF
V: TRBV11-3; CDR3: CASSGTSETGELFF
V: TRBV20-1; CDR3: CSASSTSGGVPPTGELFF
V: TRBV11-2; CDR3: CASRYDPGLMFYEQYF
V: TRBV3-1/TRBV3-2; CDR3: CASSLGTVNTEAFF
V: TRBV18; CDR3: CASSPWDRPSYEQYF
V: TRBV21-1; CDR3: CASSNTQGKNGELFF
V: TRBV9; CDR3: CASSVGREGRYEQYF
V: TRBV15; CDR3: CATSRDLGYRVSNEKLFF
V: TRBV19; CDR3: CASTEGYTDTQYF
V: TRBV29-1; CDR3: CSVLRRETSTDTQYF